The T cell receptor (beta chain) described here comes from a study of shared clonotypes between healthy human individuals. The table came from immunoSEQ multiplex PCR; TCRdb's copy has only in-frame clones and leaves some out. The sample contains some 1,600,000 clones, approximately 98% of which appear only once. Germline V lookup: CDR1 LNHDA, CDR2 SQIVND (reference sequence). The CDR3 is 17 residues long. Losses at the gene ends were 7 bases for V and 4 bases for J; bases not matched to a gene: 12. This TCR came from a man aged 25 to 40 in good health. The chain recombines TRBV19 with TRBJ2-2; the match to TRBD2 covers 10 bases. Sequencing used naive CD4+ T cells sorted from blood. The subset denotes: CD45RA+ positively selected. The CDR3 here is CASNQREGPRSTGELFF. CDR3 sequence (DNA): TGTGCCAGTAATCAGCGGGAGGGCCCTCGAAGCACCGGGGAGCTGTTTTTT.